This T cell receptor beta chain was sequenced for a study of blood T cell repertoires in COVID-19. About the study: Nucleic acid was either cDNA or gDNA, and it came from T cells, B-cell-depleted T cells, or PBMCs.

Produced via immunoSEQ multiplex PCR; TCRdb's table is partial and in-frame only. The sample carries roughly 160,000 clones, approximately 80% recorded once. Looked up from germline, CDR1 is SNHLY and CDR2 is FYNNEI. This CDR3 has 11 amino acids. Between the trimmed V and J ends, which lost 6 bases and 7 bases, there was a span of 10 bases. Participants, about 18 to 90 years old, spanned under 30 US areas. This receptor was obtained from a woman aged 60 to 75 who had recovered from COVID-19. The sequenced sample was PBMCs or T cells enriched from blood (not recorded which). V is TRBV2 and J is TRBJ2-7; tentatively, D is TRBD1 (5 bases). CDR3 sequence reads: CASSTDREQYF. The CDR3 DNA sequence: TGTGCCAGCAGCACAGACAGAGAGCAGTACTTC.